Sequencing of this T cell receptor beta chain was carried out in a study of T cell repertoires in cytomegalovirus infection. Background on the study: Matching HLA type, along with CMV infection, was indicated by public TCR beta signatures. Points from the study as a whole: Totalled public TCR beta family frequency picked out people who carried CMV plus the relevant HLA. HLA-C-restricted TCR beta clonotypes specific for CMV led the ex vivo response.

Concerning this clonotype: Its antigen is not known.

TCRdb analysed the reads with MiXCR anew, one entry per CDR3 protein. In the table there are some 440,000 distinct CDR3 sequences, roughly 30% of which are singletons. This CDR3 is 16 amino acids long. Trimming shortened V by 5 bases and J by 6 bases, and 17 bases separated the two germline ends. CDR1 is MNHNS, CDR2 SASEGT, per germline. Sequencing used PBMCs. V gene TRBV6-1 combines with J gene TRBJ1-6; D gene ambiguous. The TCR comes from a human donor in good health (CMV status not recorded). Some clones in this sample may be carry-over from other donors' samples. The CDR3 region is CASSYVLRDINSPLHF. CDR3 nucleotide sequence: TGTGCCAGCAGTTATGTACTAAGGGATATTAATTCACCCCTCCACTTT.